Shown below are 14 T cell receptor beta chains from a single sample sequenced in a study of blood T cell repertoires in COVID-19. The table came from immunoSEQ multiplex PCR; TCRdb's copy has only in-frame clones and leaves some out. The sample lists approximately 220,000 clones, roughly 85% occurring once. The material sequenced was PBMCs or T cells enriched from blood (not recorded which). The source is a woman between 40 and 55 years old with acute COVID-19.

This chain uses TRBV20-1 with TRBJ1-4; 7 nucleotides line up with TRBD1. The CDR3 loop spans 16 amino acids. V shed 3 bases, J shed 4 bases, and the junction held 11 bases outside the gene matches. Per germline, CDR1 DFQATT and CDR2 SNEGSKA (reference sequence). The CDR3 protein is CSASRLAAGGNEKLFF. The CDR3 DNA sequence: TGCAGTGCTAGTAGGTTGGCGGCAGGGGGTAATGAAAAACTGTTTTTT.

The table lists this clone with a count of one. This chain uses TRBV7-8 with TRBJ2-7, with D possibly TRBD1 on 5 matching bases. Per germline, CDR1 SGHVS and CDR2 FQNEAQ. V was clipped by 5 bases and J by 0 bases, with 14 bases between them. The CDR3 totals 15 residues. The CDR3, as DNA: TGTGCCAGCAGCCACAGGCGGTTAAGCTCCTACGAGCAGTACTTC. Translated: CASSHRRLSSYEQYF.

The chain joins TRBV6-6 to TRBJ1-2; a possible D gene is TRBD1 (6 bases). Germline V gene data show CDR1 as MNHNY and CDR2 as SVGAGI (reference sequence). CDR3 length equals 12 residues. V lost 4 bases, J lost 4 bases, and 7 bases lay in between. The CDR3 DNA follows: TGTGCCAGCAGTTCGGACAGCTATGGCTACACCTTC. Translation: CASSSDSYGYTF.

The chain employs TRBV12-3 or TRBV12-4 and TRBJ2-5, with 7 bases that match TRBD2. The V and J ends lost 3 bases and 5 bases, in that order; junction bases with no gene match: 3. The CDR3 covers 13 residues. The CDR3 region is CASSFRGGETQYF. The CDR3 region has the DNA TGTGCCAGCAGTTTCCGGGGAGGGGAGACCCAGTACTTC.

CDR3: CASSNQGGHTEAFF. The DNA for the CDR3 is TGTGCCAGTAGTAATCAAGGCGGGCACACTGAAGCTTTCTTT. The chain combines TRBV19 with TRBJ1-1; D is undetermined. The CDR3 length is 14 residues. Germline-derived CDR1 and CDR2 are LNHDA and SQIVND (reference sequence). V was pared by 4 bases and J by 3 bases, with 12 bases between.

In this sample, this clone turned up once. The CDR3 region is CAWSREGNSPLHF. In DNA, the CDR3 is TGTGCCTGGAGTCGGGAAGGAAATTCACCCCTCCACTTT. This sequence joins TRBV30 and TRBJ1-6, with no clear D. V lost 2 bases, J lost 7 bases, and 9 bases lay in between. This CDR3 region has 13 residues. Germline CDR1 and CDR2: GTSNPN and SVGIG (reference sequence).

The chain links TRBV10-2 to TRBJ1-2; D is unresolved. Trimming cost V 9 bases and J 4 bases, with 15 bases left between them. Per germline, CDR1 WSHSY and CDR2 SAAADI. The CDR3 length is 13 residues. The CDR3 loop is CASGRSITYGYTF. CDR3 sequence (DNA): TGCGCCAGTGGGAGGTCCATTACCTATGGCTACACCTTC.

The CDR3 DNA reads TGTGCCAGCAGTTACACTTACGAGGGGGCGAATCAGCCCCAGCATTTT. It codes for CASSYTYEGANQPQHF. The chain is built from TRBV6-5 and TRBJ1-5, with 7 bases that match TRBD1. Germline V lookup: CDR1 MNHEY, CDR2 SVGAGI. There are 16 residues in the CDR3. Unmatched junction bases numbered 8, after V lost 2 bases and J lost 4 bases.

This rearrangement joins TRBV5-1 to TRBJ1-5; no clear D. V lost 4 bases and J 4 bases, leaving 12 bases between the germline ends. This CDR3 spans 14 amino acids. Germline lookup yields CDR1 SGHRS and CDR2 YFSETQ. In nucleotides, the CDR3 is TGCGCCAGCAGCCCTGAGGCGGGGAATCAGCCCCAGCATTTT. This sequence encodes CASSPEAGNQPQHF.

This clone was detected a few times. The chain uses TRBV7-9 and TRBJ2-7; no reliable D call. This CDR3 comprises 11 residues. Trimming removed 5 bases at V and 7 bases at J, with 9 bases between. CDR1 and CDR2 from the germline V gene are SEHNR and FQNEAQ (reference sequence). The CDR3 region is CASSREEEQYF. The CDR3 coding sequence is TGTGCCAGCAGCCGCGAGGAAGAGCAGTACTTC.

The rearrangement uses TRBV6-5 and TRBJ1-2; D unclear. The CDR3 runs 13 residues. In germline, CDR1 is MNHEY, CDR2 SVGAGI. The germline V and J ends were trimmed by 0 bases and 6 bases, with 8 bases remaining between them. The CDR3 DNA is TGTGCCAGCAGTTACTCCGGGGAGAATGGCTACACCTTC. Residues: CASSYSGENGYTF.

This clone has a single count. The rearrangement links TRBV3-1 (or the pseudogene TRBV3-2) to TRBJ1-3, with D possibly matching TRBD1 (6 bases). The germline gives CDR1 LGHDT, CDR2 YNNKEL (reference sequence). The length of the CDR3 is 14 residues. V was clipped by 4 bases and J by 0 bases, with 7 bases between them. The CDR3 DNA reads TGTGCCAGCAGCCGGACAGCCTCTGGAAACACCATATATTTT. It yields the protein CASSRTASGNTIYF.

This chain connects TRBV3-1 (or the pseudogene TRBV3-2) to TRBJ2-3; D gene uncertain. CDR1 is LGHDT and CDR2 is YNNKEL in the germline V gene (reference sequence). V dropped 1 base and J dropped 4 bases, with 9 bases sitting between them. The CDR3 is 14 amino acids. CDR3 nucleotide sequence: TGTGCCAGCAGCCAAGGGGTGGGCCCAGATACGCAGTATTTT. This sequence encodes CASSQGVGPDTQYF.

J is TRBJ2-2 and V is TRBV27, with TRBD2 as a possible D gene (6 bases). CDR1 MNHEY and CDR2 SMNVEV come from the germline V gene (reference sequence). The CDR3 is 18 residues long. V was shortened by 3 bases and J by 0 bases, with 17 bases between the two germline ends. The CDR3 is CASSLEGRPHSNTGELFF. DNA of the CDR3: TGTGCCAGCAGTTTGGAGGGCAGGCCCCATTCGAACACCGGGGAGCTGTTTTTT.